This T cell receptor (beta chain) was recovered during a study of cytomegalovirus exposure and HLA in healthy donors. Comment on this clone: Its antigen is undetermined.

This CDR3 is 14 amino acids long. J was trimmed by 2 bases and V by 5 bases; bases with no gene match: 5. Germline CDR1 is SGHKS and CDR2 is YYEKEE (reference sequence). 13 Jbeta primers and 60 Vbeta primers were used for the PCR. Sequencing used immunoSEQ multiplex PCR; TCRdb keeps in-frame clones, though not all of them. The sample gives around 88,000 clones, around two thirds of which show up once; under 2% is in the top ten. Overall study results and limits: Earlier analysis looked at TCR beta V segments, and most were productive about 87% or about 30% of the time. An analysis that came later showed most CMV-associated TCR beta chains appearing HLA-restricted.

Sequencing used PBMCs. The clonotype comes from a male donor in good health and CMV-seronegative. V and J are TRBV5-5 and TRBJ2-7; 9 nucleotides line up with TRBD1. This CDR3 is CASRPGTGPYEQYF. CDR3 sequence (DNA): TGTGCCAGCAGGCCCGGGACAGGGCCCTACGAGCAGTACTTC.